Listed below are T cell receptor beta chains from one sample, sequenced in a study of cytomegalovirus exposure and HLA in healthy donors. Clones were sequenced by immunoSEQ multiplex PCR, and TCRdb holds only the in-frame ones, with some missing. The repertoire has some 150,000 clones, approximately 82% of them found once; the top ten carry about 3.5%. The material sequenced was PBMCs. The receptors shown here come from a man aged 35-49 years in good health and CMV-seronegative. Both conserved end residues are part of each CDR3. Each record gives: D gene, clone size, J gene, V gene, CDR3 protein, CDR3 DNA. D genes are given only for firm matches. Expanded clones are given a class, and other clones once, few, many or no size at all.

>.|once|TRBJ2-3|TRBV7-3
CASSLMGGASTDTQYF
TGTGCCAGCAGCTTAATGGGGGGGGCCTCCACAGATACGCAGTATTTT
>.|.|TRBJ2-1|TRBV29-1
CSVEDLYGNSGGFSFF
TGCAGCGTTGAAGATCTTTATGGTAATAGCGGAGGGTTTTCGTTCTTC
>TRBD1|.|TRBJ1-4|TRBV29-1
CSGRDRGRGLFF
TGCAGCGGACGGGACAGGGGGCGTGGGCTGTTTTTT
>TRBD2|.|TRBJ2-5|TRBV7-6
CASSPSGGAGRETQYF
TGTGCCAGCAGCCCCAGCGGGGGGGCCGGAAGAGAGACCCAGTACTTC
>TRBD1|.|TRBJ1-4|TRBV18
CASSPPAGTGSFEKLFF
TGTGCCAGCTCACCACCGGCCGGGACAGGGTCGTTTGAAAAACTGTTTTTT
>.|.|TRBJ2-7|TRBV2
CASRGGVQEAPYEQYF
TGTGCCAGCAGGGGCGGGGTTCAGGAAGCCCCCTACGAGCAGTACTTC
>.|few|TRBJ1-2|TRBV4-1
CASSPGGNYGYTF
TGCGCCAGCAGCCCGGGGGGGAACTATGGCTACACCTTC
>.|.|TRBJ1-1|TRBV19
CASSIMFRGTEAFF
TGTGCCAGTAGTATTATGTTTCGAGGCACTGAAGCTTTCTTT
>TRBD2|.|TRBJ2-3|TRBV5-1
CASRPGGPTDTQYF
TGCGCCAGTCGCCCGGGGGGGCCCACAGATACGCAGTATTTT
>TRBD1|.|TRBJ2-3|TRBV9
CASSVLSGQASTDTQYF
TGTGCCAGCAGCGTCCTCTCGGGACAGGCCAGCACAGATACGCAGTATTTT
>.|.|TRBJ2-2|TRBV27
CASSFAGANTGELFF
TGTGCCAGCAGTTTTGCGGGCGCGAACACCGGGGAGCTGTTTTTT
>.|.|TRBJ2-1|TRBV19
CASSIGLLNNEQFF
TGTGCCAGTAGTATCGGACTACTAAACAATGAGCAGTTCTTC
>.|.|TRBJ1-4|TRBV13
CASSLDSRNEKLFF
TGTGCCAGCAGCTTGGACAGCCGTAATGAAAAACTGTTTTTT
>.|.|TRBJ1-1|TRBV15
CATSRPTVNTEAFF
TGTGCCACCAGCAGGCCGACAGTCAACACTGAAGCTTTCTTT
>TRBD2|.|TRBJ2-1|TRBV5-1
CASSPGLVTYNEQFF
TGCGCCAGCAGCCCTGGACTAGTGACCTACAATGAGCAGTTCTTC
>.|few|TRBJ1-3|TRBV4-2
CASSQADSGNTIYF
TGTGCCAGCAGCCAAGCAGACTCTGGAAACACCATATATTTT
>.|once|TRBJ2-5|TRBV7-2
CASSQEREETQYF
TGTGCCAGCAGCCAAGAGAGGGAAGAGACCCAGTACTTC
>.|once|TRBJ2-7|TRBV10-1
CASSFGPSYEQYF
TGCGCCAGCAGCTTTGGGCCCTCCTACGAGCAGTACTTC
>.|once|TRBJ2-7|TRBV9
CASSLGGGYEQYF
TGTGCCAGCAGCCTCGGGGGTGGCTACGAGCAGTACTTC
>.|.|TRBJ1-3|TRBV11-2
CASSSLASGNTIYF
TGTGCCAGCAGCTCCTTAGCCTCTGGAAACACCATATATTTT
>TRBD2|few|TRBJ2-3|TRBV19
CASSPTSGGEWGTQYF
TGTGCCAGTAGCCCGACTAGCGGGGGTGAATGGGGTACGCAGTATTTT
>.|once|TRBJ1-2|TRBV6-5
CASSYSGADDGYTF
TGTGCCAGCAGTTACTCTGGGGCCGACGATGGCTACACCTTC
>.|.|TRBJ1-1|TRBV6-1
CASSEIGGAEAFF
TGTGCCAGCAGTGAAATTGGCGGGGCTGAAGCTTTCTTT
>.|.|TRBJ1-2|TRBV19
CASMDRFGYGYTF
TGTGCCAGTATGGACAGATTCGGCTATGGCTACACCTTC
>.|.|TRBJ1-1|TRBV2
CASSVRGFGTEAFF
TGTGCCAGCAGTGTAAGAGGGTTCGGCACTGAAGCTTTCTTT
>.|.|TRBJ1-4|TRBV2
CASSAGSKNEKLFF
TGTGCCAGCAGTGCAGGATCCAAAAATGAAAAACTGTTTTTT
>.|.|TRBJ2-7|TRBV7-2
CASSLSLLLEQYF
TGTGCCAGCAGCTTAAGCCTGCTCCTCGAGCAGTACTTC
>.|.|TRBJ1-2|TRBV5-1
CASSLDRNYGYTF
TGCGCCAGCAGCTTGGACAGGAACTATGGCTACACCTTC
>TRBD2|.|TRBJ2-7|TRBV6-5
CASKTRTSGEYEQYF
TGTGCCAGCAAAACGAGGACTAGCGGGGAGTACGAGCAGTACTTC
>TRBD2|.|TRBJ2-5|TRBV9
CASSVGGGGGQETQYF
TGTGCCAGCAGCGTAGGAGGCGGGGGGGGACAAGAGACCCAGTACTTC
>.|once|TRBJ1-5|TRBV18
CASSPAGNSNQPQHF
TGTGCCAGCTCACCAGCGGGGAATAGCAATCAGCCCCAGCATTTT
>TRBD2|.|TRBJ2-3|TRBV9
CASSVGPSGGGFTDTQYF
TGTGCCAGCAGCGTAGGGCCTAGCGGGGGGGGATTCACAGATACGCAGTATTTT
>.|.|TRBJ2-1|TRBV11-3
CASSHTIGGDYNEQFF
TGTGCCAGCAGCCATACAATAGGGGGGGACTACAATGAGCAGTTCTTC
>TRBD1|.|TRBJ2-5|TRBV5-6
CASSRQGQETQYF
TGTGCCAGCAGCCGACAGGGACAAGAGACCCAGTACTTC
>.|.|TRBJ2-7|TRBV7-9
CASSLPQQTTYEQYF
TGTGCCAGCAGCTTACCCCAACAGACGACCTACGAGCAGTACTTC
>.|.|TRBJ2-7|TRBV29-1
CSVEVPLTYEQYF
TGCAGCGTTGAAGTCCCACTGACCTACGAGCAGTACTTC
>.|few|TRBJ2-1|TRBV21-1
CASSRTSSRPQRGYNEQFF
TGTGCCAGCAGCAGGACGTCTAGTAGACCCCAAAGGGGGTACAATGAGCAGTTCTTC
>.|few|TRBJ1-1|TRBV5-1
CASSLEMRTEAFF
TGCGCCAGCAGCTTGGAGATGCGGACTGAAGCTTTCTTT
>.|few|TRBJ1-1|TRBV9
CASSVTGMNTEAFF
TGTGCCAGCAGCGTGACAGGAATGAACACTGAAGCTTTCTTT
>TRBD2|.|TRBJ2-5|TRBV7-7
CASSLALSGGAQETQYF
TGTGCCAGCAGCTTAGCGCTAAGCGGGGGGGCCCAAGAGACCCAGTACTTC
>TRBD2|once|TRBJ2-5|TRBV5-1
CASSFSGGRETQYF
TGCGCCAGCAGCTTTAGCGGGGGCCGGGAGACCCAGTACTTC
>TRBD1|.|TRBJ2-2|TRBV4-2
CASSQVRQGSLSGELFF
TGTGCCAGCAGCCAGGTTCGACAGGGGTCTTTGTCCGGGGAGCTGTTTTTT
>TRBD1|.|TRBJ2-7|TRBV7-2
CASSPGTGHFYEQYF
TGTGCCAGCAGCCCGGGGACAGGGCACTTCTACGAGCAGTACTTC
>TRBD1|.|TRBJ1-5|TRBV27
CASSPTDRGWGNQPQHF
TGTGCCAGCAGTCCGACGGACAGGGGTTGGGGCAATCAGCCCCAGCATTTT
>TRBD2|.|TRBJ2-1|TRBV7-3
CASSFREGEQFF
TGTGCCAGCAGCTTCCGGGAGGGTGAGCAGTTCTTC
>TRBD2|once|TRBJ2-3|TRBV11-2
CASSPLGGSTDTQYF
TGTGCCAGCAGCCCCCTCGGGGGGAGCACAGATACGCAGTATTTT
>TRBD2|.|TRBJ2-3|TRBV7-9
CASSPGLASNTQYF
TGTGCCAGCAGCCCAGGACTAGCTTCCAATACGCAGTATTTT
>TRBD1|.|TRBJ1-5|TRBV6-5
CASSSTGNQPQHF
TGTGCCAGCAGTTCGACAGGGAACCAGCCCCAGCATTTT
>TRBD1|.|TRBJ2-2|TRBV29-1
CSAGTGSSNTGELFF
TGCAGCGCTGGGACAGGGAGCTCCAACACCGGGGAGCTGTTTTTT
>.|.|TRBJ1-1|TRBV5-5
CASSPLNTEAFF
TGTGCCAGCAGCCCATTGAACACTGAAGCTTTCTTT
>TRBD1|.|TRBJ1-1|TRBV7-9
CASSLAGQPNTEAFF
TGTGCCAGCAGCTTAGCGGGACAGCCGAACACTGAAGCTTTCTTT
>.|.|TRBJ1-2|TRBV11-2
CASSLVGGYGYTF
TGTGCCAGCAGCTTAGTGGGGGGGTATGGCTACACCTTC
>.|.|TRBJ2-2|TRBV5-1
CASSLVDSYTGELFF
TGCGCCAGCAGCTTGGTGGACAGCTACACCGGGGAGCTGTTTTTT